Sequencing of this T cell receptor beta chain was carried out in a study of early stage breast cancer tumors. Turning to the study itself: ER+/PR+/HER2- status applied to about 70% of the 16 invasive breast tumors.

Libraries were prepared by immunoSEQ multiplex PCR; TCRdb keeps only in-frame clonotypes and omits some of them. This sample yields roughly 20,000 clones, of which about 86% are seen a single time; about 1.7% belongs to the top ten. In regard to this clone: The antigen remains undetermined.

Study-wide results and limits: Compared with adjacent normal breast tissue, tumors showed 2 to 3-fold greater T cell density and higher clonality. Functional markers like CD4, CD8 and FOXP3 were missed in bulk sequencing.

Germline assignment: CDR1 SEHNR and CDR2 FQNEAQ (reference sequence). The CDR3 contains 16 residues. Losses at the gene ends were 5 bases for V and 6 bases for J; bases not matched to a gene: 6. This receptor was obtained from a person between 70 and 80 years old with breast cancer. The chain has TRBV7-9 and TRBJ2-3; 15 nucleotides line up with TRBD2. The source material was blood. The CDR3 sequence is CASSTGLAGGPDTQYF. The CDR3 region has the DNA TGTGCCAGCAGCACGGGACTAGCGGGGGGCCCGGATACGCAGTATTTT.